This is a list of T cell receptor beta chains from one sample in a study of blood T cells in healthy people across ages. TCRdb reanalysed the 5' RACE reads using MiXCR and keeps one entry per CDR3 protein. The sample holds some 1.5 million distinct CDR3 sequences, approximately 28% seen once. Material for sequencing was blood. The receptors were sampled from a woman between 25 and 40 years old in good health. CDR3s include the opening cysteine and the closing phenylalanine or tryptophan. D genes are given only for firm matches. Size values are once, few and many counts, or a class for expanded clones, and some rows have none.

TRBV5-5	-	TRBJ2-1	TRBD2	CASSLASLAGVNEQFF	TGTGCCAGCAGCTTGGCATCGCTAGCGGGCGTTAATGAGCAGTTCTTC
TRBV29-1	many	TRBJ2-7	-	CSVGGEGLSYEQYF	TGCAGCGTTGGAGGAGAGGGCCTATCCTACGAGCAGTACTTC
TRBV6-4	many	TRBJ1-2	TRBD1	CASSDDRGGGYTF	TGTGCCAGCAGTGACGACAGGGGTGGTGGCTACACCTTC
TRBV7-2	-	TRBJ2-7	-	CASSLGSGGVNEQYF	TGTGCCAGCAGCTTAGGGTCGGGCGGAGTGAACGAGCAGTACTTC
TRBV6-2/TRBV6-3	few	TRBJ2-7	TRBD2	CASRRRGTSYDEQYF	TGTGCCAGCAGGCGGAGGGGGACTAGCTATGACGAGCAGTACTTC
TRBV5-1	-	TRBJ2-3	-	CASSLLVGADTQYF	TGCGCCAGCAGCTTGCTAGTGGGGGCAGATACGCAGTATTTT
TRBV10-3	many	TRBJ2-7	TRBD2	CAISDTSGPYEQYF	TGTGCCATCAGTGACACTAGCGGGCCCTACGAGCAGTACTTC
TRBV20-1	-	TRBJ2-5	TRBD1	CGAPDRGRGETQYF	TGCGGTGCCCCTGACAGGGGGCGTGGGGAGACCCAGTACTTT
TRBV25-1	-	TRBJ2-3	TRBD2	CASSERLAGEATQYF	TGTGCCAGCAGTGAGAGGCTAGCGGGAGAGGCTACGCAGTATTTT
TRBV20-1	few	TRBJ1-2	-	CSADPVRGGGYTF	TGCAGTGCCGACCCTGTACGGGGGGGAGGCTACACCTTC
TRBV29-1	few	TRBJ1-2	TRBD1	CSAKGGQGSYGYTF	TGCAGCGCCAAGGGGGGACAGGGGTCTTATGGCTACACCTTC
TRBV6-6	few	TRBJ2-3	TRBD1	CASWRQGISDTQYF	TGTGCCAGCTGGAGACAGGGAATTTCAGATACGCAGTATTTT
TRBV2	-	TRBJ2-1	TRBD1	CAIAADRLAYNEQFF	TGTGCCATTGCCGCGGACAGGTTAGCCTACAATGAGCAGTTCTTC
TRBV3-1	-	TRBJ2-5	-	CASSQGSQPETQYF	TGTGCCAGCAGCCAAGGGTCCCAGCCAGAGACCCAGTACTTC
TRBV20-1	many	TRBJ2-4	TRBD2	CSARREGKNIQYF	TGCAGTGCTAGGAGGGAGGGCAAAAACATTCAGTACTTC
TRBV5-5	few	TRBJ2-1	TRBD1	CASSFRGQGNEQFF	TGTGCCAGCAGCTTCAGGGGGCAAGGCAATGAGCAGTTCTTC
TRBV12-3/TRBV12-4	-	TRBJ2-5	TRBD2	CGSSFAGGPRSKETQYF	TGTGGCAGCAGTTTTGCGGGAGGGCCGAGGAGTAAAGAGACCCAGTACTTC
TRBV20-1	few	TRBJ2-5	-	CSAKNLVTQYF	TGCAGTGCTAAGAACCTAGTGACCCAGTACTTC
TRBV10-3	many	TRBJ2-7	TRBD1	CAISIRDRGSYEQYF	TGTGCCATCAGTATCCGGGACAGGGGGTCCTACGAGCAGTACTTC
TRBV9	-	TRBJ2-4	TRBD1	CASSVEGAGIQYF	TGTGCCAGCAGCGTCGAGGGGGCCGGCATTCAGTACTTC
TRBV2	few	TRBJ2-1	-	CASSPYSLDEQFF	TGTGCCAGCAGTCCGTACAGCCTCGATGAGCAGTTCTTC
TRBV20-1	-	TRBJ1-2	TRBD1	CSARDRTGTGYGYTF	TGCAGTGCTAGAGATCGGACAGGGACGGGATATGGCTACACCTTC
TRBV2	once	TRBJ2-1	-	CASSPDSSEQFF	TGTGCCAGCAGCCCAGACTCCTCCGAGCAGTTCTTC
TRBV12-3/TRBV12-4	-	TRBJ2-1	TRBD1	CASSQGVAYEQFF	TGTGCCAGCAGTCAGGGGGTTGCCTACGAGCAGTTCTTC
TRBV10-3	many	TRBJ2-7	TRBD1	CATADRAFYEQYF	TGTGCCACCGCAGACAGGGCCTTCTACGAGCAGTACTTC
TRBV29-1	many	TRBJ2-1	-	CSVATGWDQFF	TGCAGCGTCGCGACAGGCTGGGACCAGTTCTTC
TRBV5-4	few	TRBJ1-2	-	CASSGRLADYGYTF	TGTGCCAGCAGCGGAAGGCTCGCAGACTATGGCTACACCTTC
TRBV20-1	-	TRBJ2-2	-	CSARVRDSNTGELFF	TGCAGTGCTAGGGTCCGGGACTCTAACACCGGGGAGCTGTTTTTT
TRBV29-1	-	TRBJ1-2	-	CSVRNNGPYGYTF	TGCAGCGTTCGGAATAACGGGCCTTATGGCTACACCTTC
TRBV3-1	-	TRBJ2-1	TRBD2	CASSLAGGPINEQFF	TGTGCCAGCAGCCTAGCGGGGGGGCCAATTAATGAGCAGTTCTTC
TRBV29-1	many	TRBJ2-7	TRBD1	CSVEGTGGFYEQYF	TGCAGCGTTGAAGGGACAGGGGGCTTCTACGAGCAGTACTTC
TRBV7-9	-	TRBJ2-5	TRBD2	CASRQLAETQYF	TGTGCCAGCAGGCAACTAGCGGAGACCCAGTACTTC
TRBV9	-	TRBJ2-3	-	CASSRLGSDTQYF	TGTGCCAGCAGCCGTCTAGGAAGCGATACGCAGTATTTT
TRBV5-1	-	TRBJ2-5	-	CASSLVPNLQETQYF	TGCGCCAGCAGCTTGGTTCCCAATCTCCAAGAGACCCAGTACTTC
TRBV7-2	-	TRBJ1-5	-	CASSRTLRNQPQHF	TGTGCCAGCAGCCGGACCCTGCGTAATCAGCCCCAGCATTTT
TRBV5-1	-	TRBJ1-4	TRBD1	CASSEGQSTNEKLFF	TGCGCCAGCAGCGAGGGACAGTCAACTAATGAAAAACTGTTTTTT
TRBV6-1	-	TRBJ1-5	TRBD1	CASSEADRGYQPQHF	TGTGCCAGCAGTGAAGCGGACAGGGGCTATCAGCCCCAGCATTTT
TRBV24-1	-	TRBJ2-5	-	CATSDAGSGETQYF	TGTGCCACCAGTGATGCAGGGAGCGGCGAGACCCAGTACTTC
TRBV7-3	few	TRBJ2-3	-	CASSLSGFGTDTQYF	TGTGCCAGCAGCTTATCGGGATTCGGCACAGATACGCAGTATTTT
TRBV13	-	TRBJ2-3	TRBD2	CASSPGVAGHEEDTQYF	TGTGCCAGCAGCCCCGGGGTAGCGGGACACGAGGAAGATACGCAGTATTTT
TRBV10-2	few	TRBJ2-1	-	CASSYTSSYNEQFF	TGCGCCAGCAGTTATACTAGCTCCTACAATGAGCAGTTCTTC
TRBV11-2	-	TRBJ2-3	-	CASTKLAGSKGDTQYF	TGTGCCAGCACCAAGCTGGCCGGGTCAAAAGGAGATACGCAGTATTTT
TRBV24-1	few	TRBJ2-1	-	CATSERGSNYNEQFF	TGTGCCACCAGTGAACGGGGGAGCAACTACAATGAGCAGTTCTTC
TRBV5-1	-	TRBJ2-7	-	CASSLASQEGNRDEQYF	TGCGCCAGCAGCTTGGCCTCTCAGGAGGGGAATCGGGACGAGCAGTACTTC
TRBV18	few	TRBJ2-7	-	CASSPSDSCYEQYF	TGTGCCAGCTCACCATCCGACAGTTGCTACGAGCAGTACTTC
TRBV9	-	TRBJ2-1	TRBD2	CASSADSGTSGFIGQFF	TGTGCCAGCAGCGCCGACTCCGGGACTAGCGGTTTTATTGGGCAGTTCTTC
TRBV19	-	TRBJ2-5	-	CASSMSLQETQYF	TGTGCCAGTAGTATGAGCCTCCAAGAGACCCAGTACTTC
TRBV5-5	-	TRBJ2-1	-	CASKPGTGNEQFF	TGTGCCAGCAAACCAGGGACCGGCAATGAGCAGTTCTTC
TRBV7-9	-	TRBJ2-7	-	CASSLYVLGEDIYEQYF	TGTGCCAGCAGCTTATATGTCCTAGGAGAGGATATTTACGAGCAGTACTTC
TRBV20-1	few	TRBJ2-1	TRBD2	CSASLTSGNNEQFF	TGCAGTGCTAGCCTCACTAGCGGGAACAATGAGCAGTTCTTC
TRBV29-1	few	TRBJ2-1	-	CSVDYVQFF	TGCAGCGTCGATTATGTGCAGTTCTTC
TRBV7-2	-	TRBJ1-1	-	CASSLGGLSAFF	TGTGCCAGCAGCTTAGGCGGTCTCTCAGCTTTCTTT